One sample yielded the 10 T cell receptor beta chains listed below, sequenced in a study of blood T cell repertoires in COVID-19. TCRdb's copy holds only in-frame clones and misses some; the assay was immunoSEQ multiplex PCR. This table has approximately 100,000 clones, roughly 80% appearing once. The specimen was peripheral blood. The origin of the receptors is a human donor in a cohort sampled during active COVID-19.

This clone showed up just once. The chain is built from TRBV30 and TRBJ2-4, with D unclear. The CDR3 has 8 residues. Germline lookup yields CDR1 GTSNPN and CDR2 SVGIG (reference sequence). Deletions cut 3 bases from V and 11 bases from J, with 2 bases between. Written as DNA, the CDR3 is TGTGCCTGGAGCTTTCAGTACTTC. Translating it yields CAWSFQYF.

The CDR3 coding sequence is TGCGCCAGCAGTGAGCAGGGGACGGGACCCCAGCATTTT. It codes for CASSEQGTGPQHF. V and J are TRBV10-2 and TRBJ1-5; possibly TRBD1 for D (6 bases). Germline CDR1 and CDR2: WSHSY and SAAADI. This CDR3 is 13 amino acids long. With 2 bases removed from V and 10 bases from J, the gap between germline ends came to 12 bases.

The chain links TRBV30 to TRBJ2-2, with TRBD2 matching 9 bases. The ends lost 3 bases at V and 0 bases at J; junction bases unmatched: 11. In germline, CDR1 is GTSNPN, CDR2 SVGIG (reference sequence). The length of the CDR3 is 18 residues. The CDR3 loop is CAWRLVRLAGTNTGELFF. For the CDR3, the DNA is TGTGCCTGGAGGTTAGTGAGGCTAGCGGGGACGAACACCGGGGAGCTGTTTTTT. Combining the CDR3 with reference TRBV30 and TRBJ2-2 gives the whole variable domain SQTIHQWPATLVQPVGSPLSLECTVEGTSNPNLYWYRQAAGRGLQLLFYSVGIGQISSEVPQNLSASRPQDRQFILSSKKLLLSDSGFYLCAWRLVRLAGTNTGELFFGEGSRLTVL.

This chain connects TRBV6-5 to TRBJ1-2; D may be TRBD1 (6 bases). Germline CDR1 reads MNHEY; CDR2 reads SVGAGI. This CDR3 has 13 amino acids. Trimming removed 6 bases at V and 4 bases at J, with 12 bases between. The CDR3 spells CASRRDISYGYTF. As DNA, the CDR3 is TGTGCCAGCAGGAGGGACATCAGCTATGGCTACACCTTC.

V is TRBV9 and J is TRBJ2-2; D possibly corresponds to TRBD2 (6 bases). V was shortened by 4 bases and J by 7 bases, with 17 bases between the two germline ends. The CDR3 sequence is 15 residues long. The germline CDR1 and CDR2 sequences are SGDLS and YYNGEE. The CDR3 spells CASSQWASEGGELFF. The DNA of the CDR3 is TGTGCCAGCAGCCAGTGGGCTAGCGAGGGCGGGGAGCTGTTTTTT.

The chain joins TRBV10-3 to TRBJ1-2, with TRBD1 matching over 7 bases. Germline trimming cut 2 bases from V and 5 bases from J; bases unmatched to any gene: 2. Germline CDR1 is ENHRY and CDR2 is SYGVKD. The CDR3 contains 13 residues. In DNA form, the CDR3 reads TGTGCCATCAGTGAGGGACAGGATTATGGCTACACCTTC. Its protein is CAISEGQDYGYTF.

The gene calls are TRBV3-1 (or the pseudogene TRBV3-2) and TRBJ2-2; 13 bases are a match to TRBD2. The V segment lost 4 bases and the J segment 7 bases; nucleotides outside the gene matches: 3. Germline V gene sequence: CDR1 LGHDT, CDR2 YNNKEL (reference sequence). The CDR3 loop spans 15 amino acids. The DNA of the CDR3 is TGTGCCAGCAGCCGGACTAGCGGGGGCGTCGGGGAGCTGTTTTTT. It specifies CASSRTSGGVGELFF.

The chain employs TRBV4-1 and TRBJ1-2, with D tentatively TRBD1 (5 bases). This CDR3 spans 17 amino acids. The V gene lost 4 bases and the J gene lost 4 bases, with 22 bases spanning the gap. In germline, CDR1 is MGHRA, CDR2 YSYEKL. The CDR3 reads CASSPGGGRAGSYGYTF. The CDR3, as DNA: TGCGCCAGCAGCCCCGGGGGGGGAAGGGCAGGAAGCTATGGCTACACCTTC.

Here the CDR3 reads CASSLHTGELFF. The CDR3 DNA reads as TGTGCCAGCAGCCTCCACACCGGGGAGCTGTTTTTT. This chain connects TRBV5-4 to TRBJ2-2, with D hard to call. This CDR3 is built from 12 residues. CDR1 SGHNT and CDR2 YYREEE come from the germline V gene (reference sequence). Trimming cost V 4 bases and J 3 bases, with 4 bases left between them.

In its sample, this clone was seen a few times. This chain connects TRBV18 to TRBJ2-7, with D tentatively TRBD1 (5 bases). Germline V gene sequence: CDR1 KGHSH, CDR2 LQKENI. The CDR3 loop spans 14 amino acids. With 8 bases removed from V and 1 base from J, the gap between germline ends came to 15 bases. CDR3 in DNA: TGTGCCAGCCGCGACGGACACGCATCCTACGAGCAGTACTTC. It specifies CASRDGHASYEQYF.